This passage covers 28 T cell receptor beta chains from one sample sequenced in a study of human T cells and chemical hapten exposure. TCRdb passed the RACE reads through MiXCR, listing each CDR3 protein once. The data show about 35,000 distinct CDR3 sequences, with about 6.3% seen just once and 9.1% held by the top ten. Stated time point: patch test 1, 2 weeks after DPC sensitization. As to treatment: therapeutic diphenylcyclopropenone sensitization with weekly scalp DPC. Unfractionated whole blood yielded total RNA. The sample here was whole blood, taken in connection with sensitization to the hapten diphenylcyclopropenone (DPC). Receptor source: a woman in her 30s with alopecia areata. Some clones in this sample may be carry-over from other donors' samples.

The rearrangement links TRBV12-3 or TRBV12-4 to TRBJ2-7; D gene ambiguous. This CDR3 is built from 11 residues. Between the trimmed V and J ends, which lost 1 base and 6 bases, there was a span of 4 bases. CDR3 in DNA: TGTGCCAGCAGTTTAGGCTCCGAGCAGTACTTC. Protein: CASSLGSEQYF.

In regard to this clonotype: A read error may be the cause here, since a much bigger clone is one base away. This rearrangement joins TRBV28 to TRBJ1-4; D call uncertain. Germline V gives CDR1 MDHEN, CDR2 SYDVKM. CDR3 length: 15 amino acids. The CDR3: CASSLSSAPNGKLFF. The CDR3 coding sequence is TGTGCCAGCAGCCTCTCCTCGGCCCCTAATGGAAAACTGTTTTTT. The variable domain in full, completed from reference TRBV28 and TRBJ1-4, reads DVKVTQSSRYLVKRTGEKVFLECVQDMDHENMFWYRQDPGLGLRLIYFSYDVKMKEKGDIPEGYSVSREKKERFSLILESASTNQTSMYLCASSLSSAPNGKLFFGSGTQLSVL.

The genes are TRBV7-2 and TRBJ1-1, with a weak D call TRBD1 (6 bases). Germline CDR1 SGHTA, CDR2 FQGNSA. The V and J ends lost 5 bases and 4 bases respectively, with 17 bases between them. This CDR3 is built from 15 residues. The CDR3 is CASSRNPGAGTEAFF. The CDR3 DNA reads as TGTGCCAGCAGCCGGAACCCAGGGGCCGGCACTGAAGCTTTCTTT. The full variable domain, in which reference TRBV7-2 and TRBJ1-1 provide the parts outside the CDR3, is GAGVSQSPSNKVTEKGKDVELRCDPISGHTALYWYRQSLGQGLEFLIYFQGNSAPDKSGLPSDRFSAERTGGSVSTLTIQRTQQEDSAVYLCASSRNPGAGTEAFFGQGTRLTVV.

This clonotype has a count of ten or more. The gene calls are TRBV20-1 and TRBJ2-7; 8 bases fit TRBD2. Unmatched junction bases numbered 8, after V lost 5 bases and J lost 5 bases. Germline CDR1 is DFQATT and CDR2 is SNEGSKA (reference sequence). This CDR3 contains 13 residues. The CDR3 sequence: CSAVRGGRHEQYF. The CDR3 DNA follows: TGCAGTGCTGTACGGGGGGGCCGTCACGAGCAGTACTTC.

J is TRBJ2-3 and V is TRBV12-3 or TRBV12-4; D is undetermined. This CDR3 comprises 10 residues. The V and J ends lost 5 bases and 7 bases respectively, with 4 bases between them. CDR3 nucleotides: TGTGCCAGCAGTGAAAATACGCAGTATTTT. It codes for CASSENTQYF.

This clonotype was seen more than once but under ten times. This chain uses TRBV6-5 with TRBJ1-6; D perhaps matches TRBD1 (5 bases). V shed 5 bases and J shed 10 bases, with 18 bases lying between them. Germline loops: CDR1 MNHEY, CDR2 SVGAGI. There are 15 residues in the CDR3. The CDR3 is CASSTGGNSGSPLHF. CDR3 sequence (DNA): TGTGCCAGCAGTACGGGGGGGAACTCAGGGTCACCCCTCCACTTT.

The rearrangement uses TRBV5-4 and TRBJ2-2, with D possibly TRBD1 on 5 matching bases. Germline assignment: CDR1 SGHNT and CDR2 YYREEE (reference sequence). The germline V and J ends were trimmed by 0 bases and 4 bases, with 10 bases remaining between them. CDR3 length equals 15 residues. The CDR3 DNA reads TGTGCCAGCAGCTTGGACAGGTCGTCCACCGGGGAGCTGTTTTTT. Translating gives CASSLDRSSTGELFF.

This chain connects TRBV5-1 to TRBJ1-1, with 9 bases that match TRBD1. There are 13 residues in the CDR3. Germline lookup yields CDR1 SGHRS and CDR2 YFSETQ. The V segment lost 5 bases and the J segment 2 bases; nucleotides outside the gene matches: 1. CDR3: CASSTGGNTEAFF. As DNA, the CDR3 is TGCGCCAGCAGTACAGGGGGCAACACTGAAGCTTTCTTT.

This clonotype appeared a few times. This rearrangement joins TRBV6-1 to TRBJ1-5; D remains ambiguous. Trimming pared 6 bases from V and 2 bases from J, leaving 11 bases between. The CDR3 totals 14 residues. CDR1 and CDR2 (germline): MNHNS, SASEGT. The CDR3 here is CASRDYPRNQPQHF. CDR3 coding DNA: TGTGCCAGCAGAGACTACCCCCGCAATCAGCCCCAGCATTTT.

This clonotype was detected only a few times. The chain combines TRBV7-2 with TRBJ2-7; D gene unclear. V was clipped by 5 bases and J by 12 bases, with 17 bases between them. CDR3 size: 12 residues. Germline V gene data show CDR1 as SGHTA and CDR2 as FQGNSA. DNA of the CDR3: TGTGCCAGCAGCCCGGTCCCTAGAGAGATGTACTTC. Translation: CASSPVPREMYF.

This clonotype has more than one count but fewer than ten. This chain uses TRBV11-1 with TRBJ2-1; TRBD1 might be the D (6 bases). Trimming cost V 4 bases and J 3 bases, with 13 bases left between them. The CDR3 totals 15 residues. The V gene's germline CDR1 is SGHAT and CDR2 FQDESV (reference sequence). CDR3 bases: TGTGCCAGCAGCTCAGGGGAGAGGGGCTACAATGAGCAGTTCTTC. This codes for CASSSGERGYNEQFF.

This clonotype showed up many times. V usage is TRBV12-3 or TRBV12-4 and J usage is TRBJ2-7; D perhaps matches TRBD2 (6 bases). The CDR3 has 14 amino acids. The V end lost 2 bases, the J end lost 5 bases, and 13 bases lay between the germline ends. In DNA, the CDR3 is TGTGCCAGCAGTTTAAGCGCAGGGAGGAACGAGCAGTACTTC. Protein sequence: CASSLSAGRNEQYF.

This clonotype was seen at least ten times. This chain uses TRBV4-1 with TRBJ2-1; D possibly matches TRBD1 or TRBD2 (6 bases each). V lost 3 bases to trimming and J lost 10 bases, with 13 bases between them. CDR1 and CDR2 (germline): MGHRA, YSYEKL. This CDR3 is built from 13 residues. CDR3 nucleotides: TGCGCCAGCAGCCAGGCGCCGGGGGCAGAGCAGTTCTTC. Its translation: CASSQAPGAEQFF.

The gene calls are TRBV20-1 and TRBJ2-1, with TRBD1 identical over 8 bases. This CDR3 has 14 amino acids. Germline CDR1 is DFQATT and CDR2 is SNEGSKA (reference sequence). The J segment lost 3 bases and the V segment lost 5 bases, leaving 6 bases of the junction unmatched. In DNA form, the CDR3 reads TGCAGTGCTCCTGGACAGGGAGACTACAATGAGCAGTTCTTC. Protein product: CSAPGQGDYNEQFF.

This clonotype was seen only a few times. CDR3 protein: CASSLTRFPDTQYF. CDR3 sequence (DNA): TGTGCCAGCAGCTTAACTAGATTCCCAGATACGCAGTATTTT. V and J are TRBV11-2 and TRBJ2-3, with D possibly matching TRBD2 (5 bases). CDR1 and CDR2 (germline): SGHAT, FQNNGV. Trimming cost V 2 bases and J 4 bases, with 10 bases left between them. CDR3 length equals 14 residues.

This clonotype was observed at least ten times. The chain employs TRBV10-3 and TRBJ1-4; D is unclear. Germline V lookup: CDR1 ENHRY, CDR2 SYGVKD. CDR3 length equals 15 residues. V shed 0 bases and J shed 8 bases, with 13 bases lying between them. The CDR3 nucleotides read TGTGCCATCAGTGAGTCGGTGGCTAGGAGGGAAAAACTGTTTTTT. As protein: CAISESVARREKLFF.

A remark on this clonotype: A junction end diverges from the germline sequence, so it may reflect a read error. V and J are TRBV28 and TRBJ2-7; TRBD1 is a possible D gene (6 bases). Germline V gives CDR1 MDHEN, CDR2 SYDVKM. The CDR3 loop spans 14 amino acids. The CDR3 sequence: CASTLAQGFDEQYF. In nucleotides, the CDR3 is TGTGCCAGCACTTTAGCACAGGGTTTTGACGAGCAGTACTTC.

This clonotype turned up a few times. This chain connects TRBV19 to TRBJ1-1, with D maybe TRBD1 (5 bases). CDR3 length: 13 residues. CDR1 is LNHDA and CDR2 is SQIVND in the germline V gene (reference sequence). V lost 2 bases and J lost 4, with 8 bases in between. The CDR3 coding sequence is TGTGCCAGTAGTATATGGGGGGGCACTGAAGCTTTCTTT. It is translated as CASSIWGGTEAFF.

Worth noting for this clonotype: An end of the junction differs from the germline gene, which may be a read error. V usage is TRBV18 and J usage is TRBJ2-3, with D hard to call. The CDR3 has 14 residues. Germline values: CDR1 KGHSH, CDR2 LQKENI. CDR3 sequence reads: CGSSPPGRMDTQYF. The CDR3 nucleotides read TGTGGCAGCTCACCACCGGGCCGGATGGATACGCAGTATTTT.

The sample holds a few counts of this clonotype. The chain has TRBV5-4 and TRBJ1-2; TRBD1 is a possible D gene (6 bases). The V gene's germline CDR1 is SGHNT and CDR2 YYREEE (reference sequence). This CDR3 has 13 residues. Trimming shortened V by 5 bases and J by 6 bases, and 14 bases separated the two germline ends. The DNA of the CDR3 is TGTGCCAGCAGTTTACAGGGAAGGGATGGCTACACCTTC. Its translation: CASSLQGRDGYTF.

There are many counts of this clonotype. This CDR3 is CASSLDVYGYTF. The CDR3 nucleotides are TGCGCCAGCAGCTTGGACGTCTATGGCTACACCTTC. The chain combines TRBV5-1 with TRBJ1-2; D uncertain. This CDR3 contains 12 residues. With 0 bases removed from V and 4 bases from J, the gap between germline ends came to 4 bases. CDR1 SGHRS and CDR2 YFSETQ come from the germline V gene.

This clonotype was recorded many times. The chain carries TRBV13 and TRBJ2-5; D may be TRBD1 or TRBD2 (5 bases each). The CDR3 has 14 residues. Germline V gene sequence: CDR1 PRHDT, CDR2 FYEKMQ (reference sequence). Trimming removed 5 bases at V and 2 bases at J, with 12 bases between. The CDR3: CASSPGTGQETQYF. The CDR3 DNA sequence: TGTGCCAGCAGCCCAGGGACGGGACAAGAGACCCAGTACTTC.

This clonotype was detected many times. This chain links TRBV9 with TRBJ1-1, with no clear D. The germline CDR1 and CDR2 sequences are SGDLS and YYNGEE. V gave up 0 bases and J gave up 0 bases, with 6 bases separating them. The CDR3 extends over 14 amino acids. The CDR3 sequence: CASSVALLNTEAFF. The CDR3 DNA follows: TGTGCCAGCAGCGTAGCACTCCTGAACACTGAAGCTTTCTTT. Variable domain in full (rest from reference TRBV9 and TRBJ1-1): DSGVTQTPKHLITATGQRVTLRCSPRSGDLSVYWYQQSLDQGLQFLIQYYNGEERAKGNILERFSAQQFPDLHSELNLSSLELGDSALYFCASSVALLNTEAFFGQGTRLTVV.

The DNA for the CDR3 is TGTGCCACTACGGACGGAGGTTTTGGTGAGCAGTTCTTC. Translated, it gives CATTDGGFGEQFF. The rearrangement joins TRBV19 to TRBJ2-1; TRBD2 is a possible D gene (5 bases). The V end lost 10 bases, the J end lost 9 bases, and 19 bases lay between the germline ends. The CDR3 covers 13 residues. CDR1 LNHDA and CDR2 SQIVND come from the germline V gene (reference sequence).

The chain has TRBV6-5 and TRBJ2-1, with 8 nucleotides matching TRBD2. Germline CDR1 is MNHEY and CDR2 is SVGAGI. Trimming cost V 5 bases and J 7 bases; bases outside gene matches: 7. The CDR3 consists of 14 residues. The CDR3 reads CASSRGGVSNEQFF. CDR3 DNA: TGTGCCAGCAGTCGGGGGGGGGTATCGAATGAGCAGTTCTTC.

This clonotype was picked up a small number of times. The chain has TRBV7-9 and TRBJ2-3; D is unresolved. Trimming cost V 1 base and J 7 bases, with 3 bases left between them. From germline, CDR1 is SEHNR and CDR2 FQNEAQ (reference sequence). This CDR3 contains 11 residues. CDR3 amino acids: CASSLENTQYF. As DNA, the CDR3 is TGTGCCAGCAGCTTAGAGAATACGCAGTATTTT.

In its sample, this clonotype was seen many times. The chain uses TRBV27 and TRBJ1-2, with 10 bases that match TRBD1. Germline CDR1 reads MNHEY; CDR2 reads SMNVEV (reference sequence). The CDR3 runs 17 residues. The trim removed 2 bases at V and 4 bases at J, leaving 10 bases unmatched. This chain's CDR3 is CASSLRFLGQGSYGYTF. For the CDR3, the DNA is TGTGCCAGCAGTTTACGCTTTTTGGGACAGGGGTCCTATGGCTACACCTTC.

The chain carries TRBV5-1 and TRBJ1-1, with D hard to call. Per the germline V gene, CDR1 is SGHRS and CDR2 is YFSETQ. Trimming pared 6 bases from V and 1 base from J, leaving 19 bases between. The CDR3 extends over 16 amino acids. Written as DNA, the CDR3 is TGCGCCAGCACCGTTACCCCTCTAAATCCGAACACTGAAGCTTTCTTT. Protein product: CASTVTPLNPNTEAFF.